These 24 T cell receptor beta chains were all obtained from the same sample, sequenced in a study of T cell responses to AZD1222 COVID-19 vaccine. The assay was immunoSEQ multiplex PCR, and TCRdb's table has in-frame clones only and misses some. In the table there are about 140,000 clones, about 90% of which are singletons. The sample in question was peripheral blood, obtained on day 0 of AZD1222 vaccination. These receptors all stem from an adult in good health.

The gene calls are TRBV27 and TRBJ1-1; D is ambiguous. Per germline, CDR1 MNHEY and CDR2 SMNVEV (reference sequence). V lost 5 bases and J lost 11, with 21 bases in between. The CDR3 runs to 14 residues. The CDR3 here is CASSPSFGIRAAFF. Here the CDR3 DNA reads TGTGCCAGCAGTCCATCCTTTGGGATCCGGGCGGCTTTCTTT.

This chain joins TRBV19 and TRBJ1-5; TRBD1 is a possible D gene (5 bases). V shed 5 bases and J shed 3 bases, with 14 bases lying between them. The CDR3 extends over 15 amino acids. Germline CDR1 reads LNHDA; CDR2 reads SQIVND (reference sequence). The CDR3 DNA reads TGTGCCAGTAGTTCCTCCTCAGGGCCCAATCAGCCCCAGCATTTT. Translation gives CASSSSSGPNQPQHF.

V gene TRBV19 combines with J gene TRBJ2-7, with TRBD2 matching 11 bases. Germline CDR1 is LNHDA and CDR2 is SQIVND (reference sequence). The V and J ends lost 4 bases and 1 base, in that order; junction bases with no gene match: 6. The CDR3 is 16 residues long. CDR3: CASSRGGTSGSYEQYF. CDR3 bases: TGTGCCAGTAGTAGGGGTGGGACTAGCGGTTCCTACGAGCAGTACTTC.

The rearrangement joins TRBV3-1 (or the pseudogene TRBV3-2) to TRBJ1-2; 8 positions match TRBD1. CDR1 is LGHDT and CDR2 is YNNKEL in the germline V gene (reference sequence). The trim removed 2 bases at V and 4 bases at J, leaving 12 bases unmatched. The CDR3 is 17 amino acids. The chain's CDR3 is CASSQRDRPSHPYGYTF. CDR3 coding DNA: TGTGCCAGCAGCCAACGGGACAGGCCCTCTCATCCCTATGGCTACACCTTC.

The genes are TRBV7-8 and TRBJ2-2, with 8 bases aligning to TRBD2. Trimming cost V 5 bases and J 4 bases; bases outside gene matches: 24. This CDR3 contains 21 residues. Germline V gives CDR1 SGHVS, CDR2 FQNEAQ. The CDR3 here is CASSPTRGGFEREFGTGELFF. In DNA, the CDR3 is TGTGCCAGCAGCCCCACTAGAGGAGGGTTCGAGCGGGAGTTCGGCACCGGGGAGCTGTTTTTT.

The chain recombines TRBV28 with TRBJ2-3; D is tentatively TRBD1 or TRBD2 (6 bases each). This CDR3 region has 14 residues. V lost 3 bases to trimming and J lost 5 bases, with 12 bases between them. The germline V gene has CDR1 MDHEN and CDR2 SYDVKM. The CDR3 protein is CASSFPGAGDTQYF. CDR3 in DNA: TGTGCCAGCAGTTTTCCGGGGGCGGGAGATACGCAGTATTTT.

A few counts support this clone. The J gene is TRBJ1-2, the V gene TRBV5-6, with D perhaps TRBD1 (5 bases). With 0 bases removed from V and 4 bases from J, the gap between germline ends came to 10 bases. This CDR3 region has 14 residues. Germline V gene sequence: CDR1 SGHDT, CDR2 YYEEEE. DNA of the CDR3: TGTGCCAGCAGCTTGGGACAGACACTCTATGGCTACACCTTC. It yields the protein CASSLGQTLYGYTF.

The rearrangement links TRBV15 to TRBJ1-1; the D is unclear. The CDR3 consists of 16 residues. V lost 5 bases and J lost 1, with 17 bases in between. The V gene's germline CDR1 is LNHNV and CDR2 YYDKDF (reference sequence). The CDR3 reads CATSPSEEGWNTEAFF. CDR3 nucleotide sequence: TGTGCCACCAGCCCATCGGAAGAGGGCTGGAACACTGAAGCTTTCTTT.

CDR3: CASSQGVAGELFF. In DNA form, the CDR3 reads TGCGCCAGCAGCCAAGGGGTCGCCGGGGAGCTGTTTTTT. The gene calls are TRBV4-3 and TRBJ2-2; D is unclear. Germline V gene data show CDR1 as LGHNA and CDR2 as YSLEER. V was cut by 1 base and J by 6 bases, with 6 bases left in between. The CDR3 runs 13 residues.

Notes on this clone: Other DNA sequences in this specimen translate into the identical CDR3. The genes are TRBV4-1 and TRBJ2-7; 9 bases agree with TRBD2. CDR1 and CDR2 from the germline V gene are MGHRA and YSYEKL. CDR3 length: 13 residues. Trimming took 1 base from V and 9 from J; bases not matched to a gene: 4. In DNA, the CDR3 is TGCGCCAGCAGCCAAGTGGGACTAGCAACGCAGTACTTC. Translation: CASSQVGLATQYF.

This chain joins TRBV21-1 and TRBJ2-2. TRBV21-1 is labeled a pseudogene. The CDR3 covers 12 residues. The CDR3: CASSKGTGELFF. The CDR3 DNA sequence: TGTGCCAGCAGCAAGGGGACCGGGGAGCTGTTTTTT.

V and J are TRBV5-1 and TRBJ2-6, with D perhaps being TRBD1 or TRBD2 (6 bases each). Germline V gene sequence: CDR1 SGHRS, CDR2 YFSETQ. The V gene lost 4 bases and the J gene lost 1 base, with 12 bases spanning the gap. The CDR3 is 16 residues long. The CDR3 loop is CASSLGGFSGANVLTF. CDR3 sequence (DNA): TGCGCCAGCAGCCTAGGGGGGTTTTCTGGGGCCAACGTCCTGACTTTC.

The chain carries TRBV28 and TRBJ2-3; TRBD2 aligns across 9 bases. J was trimmed by 1 base and V by 3 bases; bases with no gene match: 8. CDR1 is MDHEN and CDR2 is SYDVKM in the germline V gene. The length of the CDR3 is 17 residues. The CDR3 DNA sequence: TGTGCCAGCAGTTTTGAAAGGGTAGCGGGAGGCACAGATACGCAGTATTTT. Translation gives CASSFERVAGGTDTQYF.

For the CDR3, the DNA is TGCGCCAGCAGCTTGGCCCCAGAATGGGGGTACAATGAGCAGTTCTTC. Translating gives CASSLAPEWGYNEQFF. V and J are TRBV5-1 and TRBJ2-1; D may correspond to TRBD1 or TRBD2 (5 bases each). The germline V and J ends were trimmed by 0 bases and 4 bases, with 14 bases remaining between them. Germline assignment: CDR1 SGHRS and CDR2 YFSETQ. This CDR3 has 16 amino acids.

This clone has a handful of counts. The CDR3 here is CASSLTVNYGYTF. The CDR3 coding sequence is TGTGCCAGCAGCTTAACAGTGAACTATGGCTACACCTTC. V is TRBV7-9 and J is TRBJ1-2; D is unclear. Trimming took 2 bases from V and 2 from J, leaving 6 bases between them. Looked up from germline, CDR1 is SEHNR and CDR2 is FQNEAQ (reference sequence). The CDR3 spans 13 residues.

This sequence joins TRBV7-9 and TRBJ1-3, with unresolved D. The germline V gene has CDR1 SEHNR and CDR2 FQNEAQ (reference sequence). CDR3 length: 14 residues. Trimming cost V 1 base and J 7 bases, with 11 bases left between them. CDR3 protein: CASSLEHSENTIYF. The CDR3 DNA sequence: TGTGCCAGCAGCTTAGAACATTCAGAGAACACCATATATTTT.

This sequence joins TRBV29-1 and TRBJ2-7; D call uncertain. The germline V and J ends were trimmed by 0 bases and 3 bases, with 6 bases remaining between them. This CDR3 has 12 residues. Germline CDR1 reads SQVTM; CDR2 reads ANQGSEA. The CDR3 loop is CSVEDRGYEQYF. The DNA of the CDR3 is TGCAGCGTTGAAGATCGAGGCTACGAGCAGTACTTC.

V is TRBV5-1 and J is TRBJ2-5, with D possibly being TRBD2 (5 bases). Trimming removed 3 bases at V and 4 bases at J, with 10 bases between. CDR1 is SGHRS, CDR2 YFSETQ, per germline. This CDR3 is built from 13 residues. CDR3 residues: CASSWTSPETQYF. Written as DNA, the CDR3 is TGCGCCAGCAGCTGGACTTCCCCAGAGACCCAGTACTTC.

The CDR3 is CAISDDRGRSHEQYF. CDR3 nucleotide sequence: TGTGCCATCAGTGACGACAGGGGGCGCAGCCACGAGCAGTACTTC. The chain employs TRBV10-3 and TRBJ2-7, with 10 bases fitting TRBD1. The CDR3 sequence is 15 residues long. The trim removed 3 bases at V and 5 bases at J, leaving 7 bases unmatched. CDR1 is ENHRY, CDR2 SYGVKD, per germline.

The gene calls are TRBV5-6 and TRBJ1-2; 9 bases agree with TRBD1. V lost 2 bases and J lost 7; bases outside the gene matches: 6. The CDR3 has 14 amino acids. Germline V CDR1 and CDR2: SGHDT, YYEEEE. CDR3 bases: TGTGCCAGCAGCTTACGGACAGGGGATGGTGGCTACACCTTC. It codes for CASSLRTGDGGYTF.

This clone was seen once. The V call is TRBV4-1, the J call TRBJ1-2, with 10 bases identical to TRBD1. Trimming at V came to 1 base and at J to 5 bases, leaving 4 bases not matched to a gene. CDR3 length equals 15 residues. Per germline, CDR1 MGHRA and CDR2 YSYEKL. DNA of the CDR3: TGCGCCAGCAGCCAAGTGGACAGGGGGTTGTATGGCTACACCTTC. Translating gives CASSQVDRGLYGYTF.

The chain recombines TRBV4-2 with TRBJ2-7, with 11 nucleotides matching TRBD1. With V trimmed by 3 bases and J by 1 base, 2 bases remained unmatched. The length of the CDR3 is 15 residues. Germline V gives CDR1 LGHNA, CDR2 YNFKEQ. The CDR3 loop reads CASSQGTGGSYEQYF. CDR3 bases: TGTGCCAGCAGCCAGGGGACAGGGGGGTCCTACGAGCAGTACTTC.

This clone appeared a few times. The rearrangement joins TRBV5-1 to TRBJ1-1; maybe TRBD1 (5 bases). The CDR3 contains 14 residues. Trimming took off 0 bases at V and 6 bases at J, with 12 bases between the two ends. Looked up from germline, CDR1 is SGHRS and CDR2 is YFSETQ. This chain's CDR3 is CASSLAEGRAEAFF. As DNA, the CDR3 is TGCGCCAGCAGCTTGGCCGAGGGGAGGGCTGAAGCTTTCTTT.

The chain is built from TRBV4-3 and TRBJ2-2; a weak D match, TRBD1 (6 bases). CDR1 is LGHNA, CDR2 YSLEER, per germline. Trimming took 3 bases from V and 1 from J, leaving 9 bases between them. The CDR3 totals 15 residues. In nucleotides, the CDR3 is TGCGCCAGCAGCCAGTTGGGACAGAACACCGGGGAGCTGTTTTTT. Translating it yields CASSQLGQNTGELFF.